This TCR beta chain was retrieved from a study of blood T cell repertoires in COVID-19 (dated by TCRdb to 2019 to 2021). Concerning the study at large: Samples from collaborators originated in the United States, Italy and Spain and spanned both the acute and convalescent phases of COVID-19. Samples were obtained from the ongoing ImmuneRACE study (first 160 participants) and from over 1,000 subjects provided by 6 global collaborators. A de-identified subject ID, COVID-19 status, age in years and sex were almost always included in the sample metadata. Where available, HLA class I and class II types were obtained from metadata supplied by the sample provider rather than from assay-based typing. The material from the prospective study consisted of cDNA or gDNA derived from T cells, B-cell-depleted T cells, or PBMCs. Deeply sampled blood TCRbeta repertoires from subjects exposed to, actively infected with, or recovered from COVID-19 were included in the dataset. The repertoires were released in a freely available public database intended as a resource for research on the immune response to SARS-CoV-2. Broader findings and caveats from the paper: The quantity of clinical and demographic metadata differed by source and by participant and was supplied without curation.

TCRbeta CDR3 regions were amplified from genomic DNA by means of the immunoSEQ Assay, a bias-controlled multiplex PCR. Concerning the study's data processing: The number of nucleated cells in each sample was estimated by amplification of reference gene primers within the assay. To quantify the absolute abundance of each unique TCRbeta CDR3 rearrangement, sequence reads were collapsed and filtered. For each sample, productive Simpson clonality was calculated by taking the square root of Simpson's diversity index across productive rearrangements. The table comes from immuneACCESS by way of TCRdb, which keeps in-frame sequences with V and J called. Part of the clones is missing from these tables; in studies checked, under half for an unresolved V gene and the rest for unknown reasons. That table supplies the V and J calls and clone size; D and trimming were determined from the DNA. The sample table contains fewer than 400,000 clones; only one count was recorded for around 85% of them. The top ten clonotypes cover over 2% of the sample.

In the prospective study, participants were roughly 18 to 100 years old, resided in under 30 geographic areas of the United States, and were enrolled through a virtual design. In the prospective study, participants were assigned to cohorts based on the clinical history participants reported in a screening survey and a study questionnaire. Recovered participants in ImmuneRACE Cohort 3 were defined as having two consecutive negative NP/OP PCR tests, clearance from a healthcare professional, or resolution of symptoms. Mobile phlebotomists in the prospective study collected whole blood, serum and a nasopharyngeal or oropharyngeal swab from every participant. Additional blood draws and questionnaires over a roughly two-month period could optionally be provided by prospective study participants. Blood samples from the prospective study were shipped frozen or at room temperature prior to DNA extraction.

As for this clone: This receptor's antigen is unknown. No much larger clone is present one base from it, and per-base qualities are unavailable.

Sequenced: PBMCs or T cells enriched from blood (not recorded which). This receptor was obtained from a man aged 25-45 years who had recovered from COVID-19.

CDR3 reads: CASSPTVGSAYEQYF. The DNA sequence reads TGTGCCAGCAGCCCAACAGTCGGCTCCGCCTACGAGCAGTACTTC. The rearrangement combines TRBV9 with TRBJ2-7; no D gene call is confident. Reading from cysteine to phenylalanine, the CDR3 counts 15 amino acids. Of the read, only the CDR3 DNA is kept; its 45 bases are in frame from base 1. V and J lose 4 bases and 2 bases, and a span of 16 bases separates them. According to the germline V gene, CDR1 reads SGDLS and CDR2 reads YYNGEE.